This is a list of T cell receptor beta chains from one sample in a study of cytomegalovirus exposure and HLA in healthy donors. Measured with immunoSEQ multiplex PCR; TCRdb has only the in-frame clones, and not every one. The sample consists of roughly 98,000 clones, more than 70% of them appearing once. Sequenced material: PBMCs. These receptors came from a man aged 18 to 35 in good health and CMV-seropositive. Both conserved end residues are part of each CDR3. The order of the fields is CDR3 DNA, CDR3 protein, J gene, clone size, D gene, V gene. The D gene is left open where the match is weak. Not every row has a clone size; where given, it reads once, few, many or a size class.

TGTGCCAGCAGGAGACAGGGACCCTACGAGCAGTACTTC | CASRRQGPYEQYF | TRBJ2-7 | . | TRBD1 | TRBV27
TGTGCCAGCAGCGTAGGTCGAACTAGCGGTTACGAGCAGTACTTC | CASSVGRTSGYEQYF | TRBJ2-7 | . | TRBD2 | TRBV9
TGTGCCAGCAGCTCGGGACAGACTGGAAACACCATATATTTT | CASSSGQTGNTIYF | TRBJ1-3 | . | TRBD1 | TRBV13
TGTGCCAGCAGCTTAGCCCCCTCTGGGGGGGGAAACACCGGGGAGCTGTTTTTT | CASSLAPSGGGNTGELFF | TRBJ2-2 | . | TRBD2 | TRBV7-3
TGTGCCAGCAGTGGAGGAGTAAGCACAGATACGCAGTATTTT | CASSGGVSTDTQYF | TRBJ2-3 | few | . | TRBV2
TGCGCCAGCAGTCGTGTTTCGGGTAGCGGGGTTGACGGGGAGCTGTTTTTT | CASSRVSGSGVDGELFF | TRBJ2-2 | few | TRBD2 | TRBV5-1
TGTGCCAGCAGTTACTCGGAGGGTTCTAATGAAAAACTGTTTTTT | CASSYSEGSNEKLFF | TRBJ1-4 | . | . | TRBV6-6
TGCGCCAGCAGCCATGCCCGGGAGAGAGCTGAAGCTTTCTTT | CASSHARERAEAFF | TRBJ1-1 | . | . | TRBV4-1
TGTGCCACCAACGGAATTGGGGGGGGCTCCTACAATGAGCAGTTCTTC | CATNGIGGGSYNEQFF | TRBJ2-1 | . | TRBD2 | TRBV10-3
TGTGCCAGCAGCCGAAACGCGGCAGGGAATCAGCCCCAGCATTTT | CASSRNAAGNQPQHF | TRBJ1-5 | . | . | TRBV5-6
TGTGCCAGCAGCCCCGACAGCTCCCAAGAGACCCAGTACTTC | CASSPDSSQETQYF | TRBJ2-5 | . | . | TRBV7-3
TGTGCCAGTAGTATAGATCGGGCAGGGCTTAGCAATCAGCCCCAGCATTTT | CASSIDRAGLSNQPQHF | TRBJ1-5 | . | . | TRBV19
TGCGCCAGCAGCGGAATAGCGGGGGACACAGATACGCAGTATTTT | CASSGIAGDTDTQYF | TRBJ2-3 | . | TRBD2 | TRBV5-1
TGTGCCTCCAATACGGGGGGGGAGACCCAGTACTTC | CASNTGGETQYF | TRBJ2-5 | . | TRBD2 | TRBV15
TGTGCCAGCAGCTTCGGACAGGAGGGTCAGCCCCAGCATTTT | CASSFGQEGQPQHF | TRBJ1-5 | few | TRBD1 | TRBV7-8
TGTGCCAGCAGTGCCCCGGGACAGGGGATCTACGAGCAGTACTTC | CASSAPGQGIYEQYF | TRBJ2-7 | once | TRBD1 | TRBV2
TGCGCCAGCAGCTCCACGGGACAGGGCTATACCGGGGAGCTGTTTTTT | CASSSTGQGYTGELFF | TRBJ2-2 | . | TRBD1 | TRBV5-1
TGTGCCACCAGCAGCGAGGGACAGCTGACTAATTCACCCCTCCACTTT | CATSSEGQLTNSPLHF | TRBJ1-6 | . | TRBD1 | TRBV15
TGTGCCAGCAGCTGGGGACAGGGGTCGGCCTACGAGCAGTACTTC | CASSWGQGSAYEQYF | TRBJ2-7 | few | TRBD1 | TRBV13
TGTGCCAGCAGTTGGGGGACAGCGAACACCGGGGAGCTGTTTTTT | CASSWGTANTGELFF | TRBJ2-2 | . | TRBD1 | TRBV6-5
TGTGCCAGCAGCCGACCGACAGGCCCGGGGGAGCTGTTTTTT | CASSRPTGPGELFF | TRBJ2-2 | . | . | TRBV7-6
TGTGCCAGCAGTTTGGGCAGGGGGCCGGGTTACGAGCAGTACTTC | CASSLGRGPGYEQYF | TRBJ2-7 | . | TRBD1 | TRBV27
TGTGCCAGTAGTGCGAAAGAGACCCAGTACTTC | CASSAKETQYF | TRBJ2-5 | . | . | TRBV19
TGTGCCAGCAGCGGGGGGGGGCGGACCTACGAGCAGTACTTC | CASSGGGRTYEQYF | TRBJ2-7 | . | TRBD2 | TRBV6-1
TGCGCCAGCAGCTCCTTTGTGGGGGCCTCTGGGGCCAACGTCCTGACTTTC | CASSSFVGASGANVLTF | TRBJ2-6 | . | . | TRBV4-1
TGCGCCAGCAGTGGGATTGACAGCCAAGAGACCCAGTACTTC | CASSGIDSQETQYF | TRBJ2-5 | . | . | TRBV5-1
TGTGCCAGTAGGATTGAGGACTATGGCTACACCTTC | CASRIEDYGYTF | TRBJ1-2 | . | . | TRBV19
TGCGCCAGCAGAACCGGGACTAGGGGGATCCAAGAGACCCAGTACTTC | CASRTGTRGIQETQYF | TRBJ2-5 | . | TRBD2 | TRBV5-1
TGTGCCAGCAGCCCCAACAGGGTAGGAAGCAATCAGCCCCAGCATTTT | CASSPNRVGSNQPQHF | TRBJ1-5 | . | . | TRBV6-6
TGTGCCAGCTCACCACCTCACAGGGTCAACTACGAGCAGTACTTC | CASSPPHRVNYEQYF | TRBJ2-7 | once | . | TRBV18
TGTGCCAGTACCAAGTCGACTAGCGGGGTGTACGAGCAGTACTTC | CASTKSTSGVYEQYF | TRBJ2-7 | . | TRBD2 | TRBV19
TGCGCCAGCAGCTTGGTCGGGTACGAGCAGTACTTC | CASSLVGYEQYF | TRBJ2-7 | . | . | TRBV5-1
TGTGCCAGCAGCGTAGAACAGGGCTTCTCCACAGATACGCAGTATTTT | CASSVEQGFSTDTQYF | TRBJ2-3 | . | . | TRBV9
TGTGCCAGCAGCCAGCAGCGGGGGCGACAAGAGACCCAGTACTTC | CASSQQRGRQETQYF | TRBJ2-5 | . | TRBD2 | TRBV4-2
TGTGCCAGCAGCCTCGGACAGGGTCGGTTGAACACTGAAGCTTTCTTT | CASSLGQGRLNTEAFF | TRBJ1-1 | . | TRBD1 | TRBV11-1